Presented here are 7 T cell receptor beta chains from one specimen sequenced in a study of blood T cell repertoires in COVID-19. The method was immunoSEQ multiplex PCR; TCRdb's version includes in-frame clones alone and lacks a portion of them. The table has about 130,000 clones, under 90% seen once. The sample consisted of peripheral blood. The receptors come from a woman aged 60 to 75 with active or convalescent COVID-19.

The CDR3 DNA reads TGTGCCAGCAGTTCATCCCAGATAAGACTCGAGACCAGTATGTACTTC. Translated, it gives CASSSSQIRLETSMYF. J is TRBJ2-5 and V is TRBV27; no clear D. CDR1 and CDR2 (germline): MNHEY, SMNVEV (reference sequence). Deletions cut 4 bases from V and 13 bases from J, with 28 bases between. The CDR3 consists of 16 residues.

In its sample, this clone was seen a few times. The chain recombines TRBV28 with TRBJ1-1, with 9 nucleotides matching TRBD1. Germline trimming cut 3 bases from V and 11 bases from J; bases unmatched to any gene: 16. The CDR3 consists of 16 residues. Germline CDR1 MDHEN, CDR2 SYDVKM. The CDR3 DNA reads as TGTGCCAGCAGTTTCCCACCTCGGACAGGGGCCCCGGGGGCTTTCTTT. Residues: CASSFPPRTGAPGAFF.

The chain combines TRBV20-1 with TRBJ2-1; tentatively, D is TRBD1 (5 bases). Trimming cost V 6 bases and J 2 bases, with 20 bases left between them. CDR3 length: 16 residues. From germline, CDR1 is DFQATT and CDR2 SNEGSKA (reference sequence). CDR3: CSASAAGLVTYNEQFF. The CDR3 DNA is TGCAGTGCCAGTGCAGCAGGGTTGGTCACCTACAATGAGCAGTTCTTC.

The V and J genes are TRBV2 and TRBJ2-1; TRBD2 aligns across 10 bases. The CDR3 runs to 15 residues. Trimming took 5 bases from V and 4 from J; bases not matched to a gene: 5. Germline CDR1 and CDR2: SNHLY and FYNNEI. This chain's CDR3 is CASSWTSGPYNEQFF. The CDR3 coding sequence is TGTGCCAGCAGTTGGACTAGCGGTCCTTACAATGAGCAGTTCTTC.

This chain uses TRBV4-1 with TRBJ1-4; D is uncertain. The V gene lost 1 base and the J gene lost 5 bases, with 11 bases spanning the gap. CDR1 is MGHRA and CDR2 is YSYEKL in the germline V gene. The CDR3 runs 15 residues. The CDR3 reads CASSQGSGRNEKLFF. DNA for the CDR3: TGCGCCAGCAGCCAAGGCTCAGGAAGAAATGAAAAACTGTTTTTT.

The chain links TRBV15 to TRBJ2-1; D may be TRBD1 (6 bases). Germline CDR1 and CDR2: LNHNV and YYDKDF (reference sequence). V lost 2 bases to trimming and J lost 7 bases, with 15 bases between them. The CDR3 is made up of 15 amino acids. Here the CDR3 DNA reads TGTGCCACCAGCAGAACAAACAGGGTGTGGAATGAGCAGTTCTTC. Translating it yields CATSRTNRVWNEQFF.

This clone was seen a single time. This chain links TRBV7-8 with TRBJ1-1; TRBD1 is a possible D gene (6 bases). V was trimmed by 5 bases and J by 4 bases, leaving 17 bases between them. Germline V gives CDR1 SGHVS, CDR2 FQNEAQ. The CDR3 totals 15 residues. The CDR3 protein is CASSPGTGRGTEAFF. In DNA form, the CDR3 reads TGTGCCAGCAGCCCGGGGACGGGCAGGGGCACTGAAGCTTTCTTT.